Below, 25 T cell receptor beta chains from the same sample are listed, as sequenced in a study of Graves' ophthalmopathy and Graves' hyperthyroidism. RNA transcripts provided the template for amplifying TCR beta CDR3 regions. First-round RT-PCR employed HTBI primers, with a second-round multiplex PCR after it. Using its own MiXCR run on the multiplex PCR reads, TCRdb lists one record per CDR3 protein. This table has roughly 380,000 distinct CDR3 sequences, approximately 15% appearing once. The specimen sequenced was peripheral blood. These receptors were taken from a woman aged 18-29 years with stable Graves' hyperthyroidism.

This rearrangement joins TRBV6-1 to TRBJ2-7; TRBD2 agrees at 9 bases. J was trimmed by 3 bases and V by 8 bases; bases with no gene match: 5. CDR1 and CDR2 from the germline V gene are MNHNS and SASEGT. This CDR3 spans 13 amino acids. CDR3 sequence (DNA): TGTGCCAGCGGTAGCGGGAGTAGCTACGAGCAGTACTTC. It translates to CASGSGSSYEQYF.

This clonotype came up many times. The CDR3 region has the DNA TGTGCCAGCAGTTCCGTCCTACAGGGTGAAGCTTTCTTT. It specifies CASSSVLQGEAFF. V and J are TRBV12-3 or TRBV12-4 and TRBJ1-1; maybe TRBD1 (6 bases). V dropped 4 bases and J dropped 7 bases, with 13 bases sitting between them. This CDR3 spans 13 amino acids.

This clonotype appeared many times. V gene TRBV28 combines with J gene TRBJ2-7; 7 bases align to TRBD1. This CDR3 has 15 residues. Trimming at V came to 6 bases and at J to 1 base, leaving 9 bases not matched to a gene. The V gene's germline CDR1 is MDHEN and CDR2 SYDVKM. The CDR3 spells CASSTLDRVSYEQYF. The CDR3 DNA is TGTGCCAGCAGCACTCTTGACAGGGTATCCTACGAGCAGTACTTC.

Regarding this clonotype: A read error is likely, as this CDR3 ends without the conserved phenylalanine or tryptophan. This chain joins TRBV5-5 and TRBJ2-2; D is ambiguous. V was clipped by 4 bases and J by 2 bases, with 12 bases between them. The CDR3 extends over 15 amino acids. CDR1 is SGHKS, CDR2 YYEKEE, per germline (reference sequence). CDR3 nucleotides: TGTGCCAGCAGCGTCCGAGCCACTAACACCGGGGAGCTGTTTCTT. Protein sequence: CASSVRATNTGELFL.

At least ten counts were recorded for this clonotype. The rearrangement joins TRBV12-3 or TRBV12-4 to TRBJ2-7; D perhaps matches TRBD2 (6 bases). CDR3 size: 15 residues. V lost 0 bases and J lost 5, with 14 bases in between. The CDR3 here is CASSLAGGSRNEQYF. The CDR3 region has the DNA TGTGCCAGCAGTTTAGCGGGGGGATCAAGGAACGAGCAGTACTTC.

The V gene is TRBV12-3 or TRBV12-4, the J gene TRBJ2-3; perhaps TRBD2 as D (7 bases). This CDR3 region has 15 residues. Trimming took 3 bases from V and 4 from J, leaving 14 bases between them. DNA of the CDR3: TGTGCCAGCAGTTTTGGGGGGGGGCGGGCAGATACGCAGTATTTT. Amino acids: CASSFGGGRADTQYF.

With regard to this clonotype: A single base separates this from a much larger clone, so it may be a read error. The J gene is TRBJ1-5, the V gene TRBV9; no firm D call. Germline values: CDR1 SGDLS, CDR2 YYNGEE. The CDR3 covers 14 residues. The CDR3 here is CASSVARPGQPQRF. In DNA form, the CDR3 reads TGTGCCAGCAGCGTAGCTCGTCCCGGTCAGCCCCAGCGTTTT.

Ten or more counts support this clonotype. The chain has TRBV14 and TRBJ1-3; TRBD1 is a possible D gene (5 bases). With 1 base removed from V and 3 bases from J, the gap between germline ends came to 19 bases. This CDR3 has 18 residues. Germline assignment: CDR1 SGHDN and CDR2 FVKESK. CDR3 protein: CASSQAFPGATVGNTIYF. CDR3 bases: TGTGCCAGCAGCCAAGCGTTCCCTGGGGCGACGGTTGGAAACACCATATATTTT.

The V and J genes are TRBV10-3 and TRBJ2-7; no reliable D call. CDR1 and CDR2 from the germline V gene are ENHRY and SYGVKD. Trimming removed 6 bases from V and 2 bases from J, with 11 bases in between. The CDR3 runs 13 residues. The CDR3 DNA sequence: TGTGCCATCAGACCGGGTGAGACCTACGAGCAGTACTTC. Translation: CAIRPGETYEQYF.

This clonotype was detected ten times or more. The genes are TRBV25-1 and TRBJ2-5; 7 bases fit TRBD1. This CDR3 is 15 amino acids long. From germline, CDR1 is MGHDK and CDR2 SYGVNS. Trimming took 4 bases from V and 3 from J; bases not matched to a gene: 8. In nucleotides, the CDR3 is TGTGCCAGCAGTGGACGCCGACAGGGAGAAGAGACCCAGTACTTC. It is translated as CASSGRRQGEETQYF.

About this clonotype itself: A junction boundary mismatches the germline segment, possibly from a read error. The rearrangement links TRBV12-3 or TRBV12-4 to TRBJ2-4, with unresolved D. The CDR3 length is 15 residues. The CDR3 DNA sequence: TGTGCCAGCAGCACCACGAACAGAGGCGCGTACATTAAGTACTTC. It encodes CASSTTNRGAYIKYF.

This clonotype was seen repeatedly, ten times or more. Germline is not matched at one junction end, which may reflect a read error. The genes are TRBV4-1 and TRBJ1-2, with D possibly TRBD1 on 6 matching bases. CDR1 is MGHRA and CDR2 is YSYEKL in the germline V gene. CDR3 size: 17 residues. The CDR3, as DNA: TGCGCCAGCACCGGATGGAGTACCGGGACAAGTTACACCGAAGAGCAGTTC. Its protein product is CASTGWSTGTSYTEEQF.

This clonotype has more than one count but fewer than ten. The chain carries TRBV29-1 and TRBJ1-1, with 7 bases matching TRBD1. Per germline, CDR1 SQVTM and CDR2 ANQGSEA. Trimming removed 7 bases from V and 7 bases from J; junction bases left unmatched: 24. The CDR3 is 17 amino acids. The CDR3 nucleotides read TGCAGCGCCACGCCGCGGGACAGCCTGGCGACCGATCTTGAAGCTTTCTTT. Its translation: CSATPRDSLATDLEAFF.

In this sample, this clonotype turned up many times. The gene calls are TRBV6-2 or TRBV6-3 and TRBJ2-7, with D perhaps assigned TRBD1 or TRBD2 (6 bases each). Trimming took off 8 bases at V and 5 bases at J, with 16 bases between the two ends. Per germline, CDR1 MNHEY and CDR2 SVGEGT. The CDR3 consists of 13 residues. The CDR3 is CASAIGGSHEQYF. CDR3 DNA sequence: TGTGCCAGCGCTATAGGGGGGTCCCACGAGCAGTACTTC.

This clonotype was seen at least ten times. The rearrangement uses TRBV7-2 and TRBJ2-5, with D possibly TRBD1 on 6 matching bases. Germline values: CDR1 SGHTA, CDR2 FQGNSA. This CDR3 has 14 amino acids. V dropped 5 bases and J dropped 2 bases, with 12 bases sitting between them. CDR3 protein: CASSQGQRQETQYF. The CDR3 bases are TGTGCCAGCAGCCAAGGACAGAGACAAGAGACCCAGTACTTC.

This clonotype was recorded at least ten times. V and J are TRBV12-5 and TRBJ1-1, with TRBD1 matching 8 bases. With V trimmed by 3 bases and J by 10 bases, 4 bases remained unmatched. The CDR3 totals 12 residues. CDR1 LGHNT and CDR2 FRNRAP come from the germline V gene. The CDR3 DNA reads as TGTGCTAGTGGTTTAGGACAGGGAGGAGCTTTCTTT. Translation gives CASGLGQGGAFF.

This clonotype was counted between two and nine times. This CDR3 is CAISEMETGEAFF. CDR3 nucleotides: TGTGCCATCAGCGAGATGGAGACAGGAGAAGCTTTCTTT. The V and J genes are TRBV10-3 and TRBJ1-1, with TRBD1 as a possible D gene (6 bases). Germline CDR1 and CDR2: ENHRY and SYGVKD. V was pared by 6 bases and J by 8 bases, with 16 bases between. There are 13 residues in the CDR3.

This chain uses TRBV15 with TRBJ2-7; 9 nucleotides line up with TRBD1. The CDR3 consists of 16 residues. J was trimmed by 2 bases and V by 3 bases; bases with no gene match: 8. Germline V gene lookup returns CDR1 LNHNV and CDR2 YYDKDF (reference sequence). The CDR3 DNA is TGTGCCACCAGCAGGGCAACCGGGACAGGGACCTACGAGCAGTACTTC. This sequence encodes CATSRATGTGTYEQYF. The variable domain in full, with the rest retrieved from reference TRBV15 and TRBJ2-7, is DAMVIQNPRYQVTQFGKPVTLSCSQTLNHNVMYWYQQKSSQAPKLLFHYYDKDFNNEADTPDNFQSRRPNTSFCFLDIRSPGLGDTAMYLCATSRATGTGTYEQYFGPGTRLTVT.

This clonotype was picked up many times. DNA of the CDR3: TGTGCCAGCTCACCACCGGCGGGGAACACTGAAGCTTTCTTT. Amino acids: CASSPPAGNTEAFF. This chain uses TRBV18 with TRBJ1-1; D is ambiguous. Per germline, CDR1 KGHSH and CDR2 LQKENI. Trimming cost V 0 bases and J 1 base, with 6 bases left between them. There are 14 residues in the CDR3.

This clonotype was seen many times. The rearrangement uses TRBV12-3 or TRBV12-4 and TRBJ1-2; perhaps TRBD1 as D (6 bases). CDR3 length equals 13 residues. V gave up 5 bases and J gave up 8 bases, with 15 bases separating them. As DNA, the CDR3 is TGTGCCAGCAGTCCATTACAGGGAGCCGGCTACACCTTC. It encodes CASSPLQGAGYTF.

This clonotype was counted at least ten times. This chain connects TRBV7-2 to TRBJ1-2; TRBD1 is a possible D gene (5 bases). CDR3 size: 15 residues. The germline V gene encodes CDR1 SGHTA and CDR2 FQGNSA. V lost 0 bases and J lost 5, with 13 bases in between. The CDR3 sequence is CASSLAGDGSYGYTF. The CDR3, as DNA: TGTGCCAGCAGCTTAGCAGGGGACGGAAGTTATGGCTACACCTTC.

This clonotype appeared a few times. The chain recombines TRBV30 with TRBJ1-1; TRBD1 matches 7 bases. The germline V gene has CDR1 GTSNPN and CDR2 SVGIG (reference sequence). V lost 7 bases and J lost 7; bases outside the gene matches: 12. The CDR3 is 13 residues long. The DNA for the CDR3 is TGTGCCTCGGACGGACAGGTGGGGTATGAAGCTTTCTTT. Protein: CASDGQVGYEAFF.

This clonotype appeared many times. The chain uses TRBV6-1 and TRBJ2-4, with D possibly matching TRBD2 (5 bases). V dropped 6 bases and J dropped 0 bases, with 12 bases sitting between them. This CDR3 region has 15 residues. Per the germline V gene, CDR1 is MNHNS and CDR2 is SASEGT. The CDR3 DNA is TGTGCCAGCAGCCCGTACGGGGTAGCCAAAAACATTCAGTACTTC. Amino acids: CASSPYGVAKNIQYF.

This clonotype was seen a few times. The rearrangement uses TRBV11-1 and TRBJ2-7; no clear D. Germline CDR1 reads SGHAT; CDR2 reads FQDESV (reference sequence). The CDR3 consists of 16 residues. V gave up 2 bases and J gave up 9 bases, with 23 bases separating them. CDR3 in DNA: TGTGCCAGCAGCTTATACGAAAGTATGACCTCCCAATTGCAGTACTTC. Translated, it gives CASSLYESMTSQLQYF.

The sample holds many counts of this clonotype. The J gene is TRBJ2-5, the V gene TRBV7-9; possible D gene TRBD1, 6 bases. There are 16 residues in the CDR3. Germline V gene data show CDR1 as SEHNR and CDR2 as FQNEAQ (reference sequence). Between the trimmed V and J ends, which lost 6 bases and 4 bases, there was a span of 21 bases. CDR3 loop: CASRSPTGHRRETQYF. The CDR3 nucleotides are TGTGCCAGCAGATCCCCCACGGGACATCGCAGAGAGACCCAGTACTTC.